These 29 T cell receptor beta chains were sequenced from one sample in a study of response to subunit inactivated influenza vaccine. TCRdb re-called the RT-PCR reads with MiXCR, one entry per CDR3 protein. The sample holds just under 550,000 distinct CDR3 sequences, under 25% seen once. This sample was shared with a second study, whose subject was T cells expressing NK-cell markers. From that second work: Production of TCR beta cDNA relied on 5'RACE template switching with UMIs.

The specimen comprised CD4+ T cells sorted from PBMCs, sampled 11 to 12 days after vaccination. These receptors were taken from a middle-aged man who received an inactivated influenza vaccine.

The V call is TRBV6-1, the J call TRBJ1-4; D is unresolved. This CDR3 has 13 amino acids. The germline V gene has CDR1 MNHNS and CDR2 SASEGT. The V end was cut by 2 bases, the J end by 7 bases, with 8 bases between. In DNA, the CDR3 is TGTGCCAGCAGTGAATTCCCGGGTGAAAAACTGTTTTTT. Its translation: CASSEFPGEKLFF.

This chain links TRBV20-1 with TRBJ2-4; tentatively, D is TRBD1 or TRBD2 (5 bases each). Per germline, CDR1 DFQATT and CDR2 SNEGSKA (reference sequence). There are 16 residues in the CDR3. V was cut by 6 bases and J by 0 bases, with 18 bases left in between. CDR3 in DNA: TGCAGTGCCGTATGGGGGAGCTCCAAAGCCAAAAACATTCAGTACTTC. Its protein is CSAVWGSSKAKNIQYF.

Comment on this clonotype: A much larger clone differs by one base, so this may be a read error. The rearrangement uses TRBV9 and TRBJ2-7; D not resolved. Germline loops: CDR1 SGDLS, CDR2 YYNGEE. The CDR3 spans 14 residues. V was pared by 0 bases and J by 2 bases, with 9 bases between. The CDR3 region is CASSVGQNPYEQYF. The CDR3, as DNA: TGTGCCAGCAGCGTAGGGCAGAACCCCTACGAGCAGTACTTC.

The chain links TRBV5-1 to TRBJ2-1, with 9 bases lining up with TRBD1. The germline V gene has CDR1 SGHRS and CDR2 YFSETQ. J was trimmed by 4 bases and V by 6 bases; bases with no gene match: 8. CDR3 length equals 15 residues. In DNA, the CDR3 is TGCGCCAGCACCCCGGACAGGGGCGGGTACAATGAGCAGTTCTTC. Protein sequence: CASTPDRGGYNEQFF.

A few counts support this clonotype. Relative to the germline gene, one junction end is altered; a read error may explain this. The chain links TRBV5-1 to TRBJ2-5, with a tentative D call TRBD2 (6 bases). CDR1 and CDR2 from the germline V gene are SGHRS and YFSETQ. The CDR3 is 15 residues long. CDR3 coding DNA: TGCGCCAGCAGCTTTACACCGGGAGACCGGATTGGGGGAGACTTC. Its translation is CASSFTPGDRIGGDF.

The rearrangement uses TRBV12-3 or TRBV12-4 and TRBJ2-6; 8 nucleotides line up with TRBD2. CDR3 length: 17 residues. J was trimmed by 4 bases and V by 4 bases; bases with no gene match: 9. Written as DNA, the CDR3 is TGTGCCAGCAGTTCCCACGGGGGGGCGGTCGGGGCCAACGTCCTGACTTTC. Its translation is CASSSHGGAVGANVLTF.

The chain combines TRBV6-5 with TRBJ1-6, with a weak D call TRBD1 (5 bases). This CDR3 is built from 14 residues. V lost 4 bases to trimming and J lost 6 bases, with 10 bases between them. The germline V gene has CDR1 MNHEY and CDR2 SVGAGI. CDR3 DNA: TGTGCCAGCAGTTCGGGACCAGTTAATTCACCCCTCCACTTT. Protein sequence: CASSSGPVNSPLHF.

The V gene is TRBV9, the J gene TRBJ1-2; TRBD1 matches at 7 bases. The germline gives CDR1 SGDLS, CDR2 YYNGEE. With V trimmed by 6 bases and J by 8 bases, 16 bases remained unmatched. The CDR3 covers 15 residues. This CDR3 is CASTLSGQRVEGYTF. The CDR3 coding sequence is TGTGCCAGCACCCTATCGGGACAGCGAGTAGAGGGCTACACCTTC.

The V call is TRBV5-1, the J call TRBJ1-1; D may be TRBD1 (5 bases). The CDR3 is 15 residues long. Deletions cut 4 bases from V and 4 bases from J, with 17 bases between. From germline, CDR1 is SGHRS and CDR2 YFSETQ. As DNA, the CDR3 is TGCGCCAGCAGCCCAAGCACGTCAGGGACCACTGAAGCTTTCTTT. This codes for CASSPSTSGTTEAFF.

This clonotype has only a few counts. V gene TRBV20-1 combines with J gene TRBJ2-1, with 12 bases that match TRBD2. Germline lookup yields CDR1 DFQATT and CDR2 SNEGSKA (reference sequence). After removal of 3 bases from V and 0 bases from J, the junction contained 3 bases not matched to a gene. The CDR3 is 16 amino acids. CDR3 loop: CSARAGLAGSYNEQFF. CDR3 DNA: TGCAGTGCTAGGGCGGGACTAGCGGGCTCCTACAATGAGCAGTTCTTC.

V usage is TRBV3-1 and J usage is TRBJ2-3; perhaps TRBD2 as D (5 bases). Germline CDR1 and CDR2: LGHDT and YNNKEL (reference sequence). Trimming pared 3 bases from V and 10 bases from J, leaving 14 bases between. This CDR3 contains 13 residues. As DNA, the CDR3 is TGTGCCAGCAGCCATATCGAGGGAGTTGCGCAGTATTTT. Translating gives CASSHIEGVAQYF.

The J gene is TRBJ2-5, the V gene TRBV7-2, with TRBD2 matching over 11 bases. Germline loops: CDR1 SGHTA, CDR2 FQGNSA. The CDR3 is 15 amino acids. CDR3 DNA: TGTGCTACCGGGGGGGGGACTAGCGGACAAGAGACCCAGTACTTC. Protein sequence: CATGGGTSGQETQYF.

This clonotype was seen more than once but under ten times. The V call is TRBV20-1, the J call TRBJ2-2, with D maybe TRBD2 (7 bases). V was trimmed by 5 bases and J by 5 bases, leaving 12 bases between them. Germline CDR1 and CDR2: DFQATT and SNEGSKA (reference sequence). The CDR3 has 13 amino acids. In nucleotides, the CDR3 is TGCAGTGCTCAAAGGGGGGGAACCGGGGAGCTGTTTTTT. Residues: CSAQRGGTGELFF.

The chain couples TRBV28 to TRBJ2-7; TRBD1 matches at 7 bases. V trimming: 7 bases; J trimming: 4 bases; junction bases outside the gene matches: 10. The length of the CDR3 is 14 residues. The V gene's germline CDR1 is MDHEN and CDR2 SYDVKM. The CDR3 DNA sequence: TGTGCCAGCAATCTCCGGGACAGCGGTTACGAGCAGTACTTC. Protein product: CASNLRDSGYEQYF.

The genes are TRBV21-1 and TRBJ2-1; TRBD2, the table's D call, was not compared with the DNA. TRBV21-1 is a listed pseudogene. The CDR3 runs 14 residues. CDR3 protein: CASSKRIEGNEQFF. DNA for the CDR3: TGTGCCAGCAGCAAGCGAATCGAGGGCAATGAGCAGTTCTTC.

The V gene is TRBV11-2, the J gene TRBJ2-7; D unclear. This CDR3 is built from 16 residues. V lost 2 bases and J 3 bases, leaving 17 bases between the germline ends. Germline V gives CDR1 SGHAT, CDR2 FQNNGV. Written as DNA, the CDR3 is TGTGCCAGCAGCTTACGCGTTCCGTGGGCCAACTACGAGCAGTACTTC. As protein: CASSLRVPWANYEQYF.

This clonotype was counted between two and nine times. The V gene is TRBV12-3 or TRBV12-4, the J gene TRBJ1-5, with 9 positions matching TRBD1. The CDR3 is made up of 15 amino acids. V lost 6 bases to trimming and J lost 6 bases; unmatched junction nucleotides: 9. Here the CDR3 DNA reads TGTGCCAGCAGCCCTGGACAGGGGAGGGGTCAGCCCCAGCATTTT. This translates into CASSPGQGRGQPQHF.

J is TRBJ2-5 and V is TRBV7-3; D is undetermined. V lost 5 bases and J 3 bases, leaving 10 bases between the germline ends. CDR1 is SGHTA and CDR2 is FQGTGA in the germline V gene. CDR3 length: 13 residues. DNA for the CDR3: TGTGCCAGCAGCACAAGTACGAAAGAGACCCAGTACTTC. Its protein product is CASSTSTKETQYF.

This clonotype was observed at least ten times. V and J are TRBV4-1 and TRBJ2-1; 7 positions agree with TRBD2. This CDR3 is 15 amino acids long. J was trimmed by 2 bases and V by 1 base; bases with no gene match: 2. Germline CDR1 reads MGHRA; CDR2 reads YSYEKL. For the CDR3, the DNA is TGCGCCAGCAGCCAAGGGGGGGGGGCCTACAATGAGCAGTTCTTC. It encodes CASSQGGGAYNEQFF.

This clonotype has a count of ten or more. V is TRBV29-1 and J is TRBJ1-2; 8 nucleotides line up with TRBD1. The CDR3 is 15 amino acids. V shed 6 bases and J 3 bases; nucleotides not matched to a gene: 12. CDR1 and CDR2 (germline): SQVTM, ANQGSEA. The CDR3: CSVRPPAGGDYGYTF. The CDR3 DNA reads as TGCAGCGTGCGACCCCCGGCAGGGGGCGACTATGGCTACACCTTC.

This clonotype has more than one count but fewer than ten. This chain joins TRBV12-3 or TRBV12-4 and TRBJ1-6; D not resolved. The CDR3 is made up of 14 amino acids. V lost 3 bases and J lost 5, with 8 bases in between. CDR3 coding DNA: TGTGCCAGCAGTTTCGACACAAATAATTCACCCCTCCACTTT. Protein sequence: CASSFDTNNSPLHF.

This clonotype was observed a handful of times. The chain couples TRBV4-3 to TRBJ2-7; the D is unclear. Germline V CDR1 and CDR2: LGHNA, YSLEER. The CDR3 loop spans 16 amino acids. Deletions cut 2 bases from V and 0 bases from J, with 14 bases between. The CDR3 is CASSQSVFSLSYEQYF. The CDR3 region has the DNA TGCGCCAGCAGCCAATCAGTTTTTAGCCTCTCCTACGAGCAGTACTTC.

The V gene is TRBV30, the J gene TRBJ2-6; D is ambiguous. This CDR3 has 15 amino acids. V was cut by 2 bases and J by 0 bases, with 8 bases left in between. Germline V CDR1 and CDR2: GTSNPN, SVGIG (reference sequence). Here the CDR3 DNA reads TGTGCCTGGAGTTTGGCTCTCTCTGGGGCCAACGTCCTGACTTTC. It translates to CAWSLALSGANVLTF.

This chain joins TRBV2 and TRBJ1-2; tentative D call: TRBD1 (5 bases). Trimming cost V 6 bases and J 0 bases, with 11 bases left between them. This CDR3 region has 14 residues. Germline V gives CDR1 SNHLY, CDR2 FYNNEI. For the CDR3, the DNA is TGTGCCAGCAGAGGCGACAGTTCTAACTATGGCTACACCTTC. This encodes CASRGDSSNYGYTF.

This clonotype was seen only a few times. CDR3 nucleotide sequence: TGTGCCAGCAGTCAACAGGTAAAGGGCAATCAGCCCCAGCATTTT. Its translation is CASSQQVKGNQPQHF. The J gene is TRBJ1-5, the V gene TRBV6-1, with D tentatively TRBD1 (5 bases). V lost 5 bases and J lost 2, with 13 bases in between. This CDR3 is 15 amino acids long. The germline gives CDR1 MNHNS, CDR2 SASEGT.

The rearrangement links TRBV5-4 to TRBJ2-5, with D perhaps TRBD2 (6 bases). Looked up from germline, CDR1 is SGHNT and CDR2 is YYREEE (reference sequence). Trimming shortened V by 4 bases and J by 3 bases, and 13 bases separated the two germline ends. CDR3 length: 14 residues. Here the CDR3 DNA reads TGTGCCAGCAGCCATCCGGGAGCTAAAGAGACCCAGTACTTC. Translated: CASSHPGAKETQYF.

This clonotype was observed many times. This chain links TRBV7-6 with TRBJ2-1; 9 bases are a match to TRBD2. With 5 bases clipped from V and 8 bases from J, the junction kept 19 bases outside the gene matches. The CDR3 is 18 amino acids. Per germline, CDR1 SGHVS and CDR2 FNYEAQ. The CDR3 is CASSLNRSSGTPGYEQFF. The CDR3 coding sequence is TGTGCCAGCAGCCTAAATAGATCTAGCGGGACCCCAGGTTATGAGCAGTTCTTC.

The gene calls are TRBV2 and TRBJ1-2; D might be TRBD1 (6 bases). Germline V gene sequence: CDR1 SNHLY, CDR2 FYNNEI. The CDR3 contains 13 residues. The V end lost 7 bases, the J end lost 8 bases, and 17 bases lay between the germline ends. The CDR3 region has the DNA TGTGCCAGCACGCAGGGGATACGAGGGGGCTACACCTTC. Its translation is CASTQGIRGGYTF.

This clonotype was counted between two and nine times. The rearrangement links TRBV28 to TRBJ1-4; 8 nucleotides match TRBD1. The ends lost 6 bases at V and 5 bases at J; junction bases unmatched: 5. CDR3 size: 14 residues. CDR1 and CDR2 from the germline V gene are MDHEN and SYDVKM. DNA for the CDR3: TGTGCCAGCAGCCCGACAGGGGTAAATGAAAAACTGTTTTTT. It yields the protein CASSPTGVNEKLFF.